The TCR beta chain described here comes from a study of blood T cell repertoires in COVID-19. Germline assignment: CDR1 SGHVS and CDR2 FNYEAQ. CDR3 length: 16 amino acids. Trimming removed 5 bases from V and 6 bases from J; junction bases left unmatched: 15. TCRdb's copy holds only in-frame clones and misses some; the assay was immunoSEQ multiplex PCR. The table lists 150,000 to 200,000 clones, approximately 86% of them singletons, with about 3% in the top ten. The clonotype originates from a man aged 35 to 55 with active or convalescent COVID-19. The sample was peripheral blood. V usage is TRBV7-6 and J usage is TRBJ2-5, with TRBD1 identical over 7 bases. The CDR3 loop reads CASSLRYDRVRKTQYF. The CDR3 DNA reads TGTGCCAGCAGCCTTAGATACGACAGGGTGAGAAAGACCCAGTACTTC.